This is a list of T cell receptor beta chains from one sample in a study of T cell responses to AZD1222 COVID-19 vaccine. Data came from immunoSEQ multiplex PCR; TCRdb stores just in-frame clones and leaves some out. The sample includes approximately 150,000 clones, roughly nine tenths of them seen just once. Material: peripheral blood, obtained 28 days after the second AZD1222 dose. The receptors shown here come from an adult who received the AZD1222 COVID-19 vaccine. The CDR3 runs from the conserved cysteine through the conserved F or W.

v_call	j_call	cdr3_aa
TRBV7-9	TRBJ2-7	CASSLETRANEQYF
TRBV30	TRBJ1-6	CAWMSGPREGPLHF
TRBV29-1	TRBJ2-1	CSVEASLATQYNEQFF
TRBV30	TRBJ1-5	CAWSARLGIFQPQHF
TRBV15	TRBJ2-5	CATSRDETGGLETQYF
TRBV5-1	TRBJ1-1	CASGARGNTEAFF
TRBV4-1	TRBJ2-2	CASSRNHGRDTGELFF
TRBV11-1	TRBJ1-2	CASSFPENYGYTF
TRBV7-8	TRBJ2-7	CASSSRRARSSYEQYF
TRBV30	TRBJ2-5	CAWGVGLRELRETQYF
TRBV20-1	TRBJ2-7	CSASQPSGPYEQYF
TRBV7-9	TRBJ1-4	CATKQTGFSEKLFF
TRBV21-1	TRBJ2-1	CASSKDPGQGAPIFLVVNNEQFF
TRBV27	TRBJ1-5	CASSPLRGQSNQPQHF
TRBV4-3	TRBJ2-3	CASSQDRARDFITDTQYF
TRBV7-3	TRBJ2-1	CASSHGTSGSSGEQFF
TRBV6-5	TRBJ1-4	CASSYDSYNNEKLFF
TRBV7-9	TRBJ2-7	CASSAGLAGLGEQYF
TRBV5-1	TRBJ1-4	CASNWGRVNEKLFF
TRBV2	TRBJ1-1	CASSGSVDTEAFF
TRBV9	TRBJ2-5	CASSVGLAGGPSQETQYF
TRBV10-3	TRBJ1-2	CAISIEGEAGYTF
TRBV6-1	TRBJ2-7	CASSEAGHYEQYF
TRBV27	TRBJ1-6	CASSLYRPRTGNSPLHF
TRBV7-8	TRBJ2-7	CASSPTGYEQYF
TRBV6-2/TRBV6-3	TRBJ1-6	CASSYSGFNSPLHF